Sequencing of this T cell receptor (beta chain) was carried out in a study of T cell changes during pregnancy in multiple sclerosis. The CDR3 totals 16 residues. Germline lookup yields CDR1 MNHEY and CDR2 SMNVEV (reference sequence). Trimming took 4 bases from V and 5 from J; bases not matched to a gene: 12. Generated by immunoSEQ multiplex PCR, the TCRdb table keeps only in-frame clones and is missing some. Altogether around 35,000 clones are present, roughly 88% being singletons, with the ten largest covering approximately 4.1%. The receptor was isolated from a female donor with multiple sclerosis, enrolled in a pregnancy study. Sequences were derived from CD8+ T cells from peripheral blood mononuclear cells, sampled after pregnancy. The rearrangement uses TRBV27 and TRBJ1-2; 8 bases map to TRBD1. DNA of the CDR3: TGTGCCAGCAGTTCACAGCCCGGACAGGGAATTTATGGCTACACCTTC. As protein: CASSSQPGQGIYGYTF.